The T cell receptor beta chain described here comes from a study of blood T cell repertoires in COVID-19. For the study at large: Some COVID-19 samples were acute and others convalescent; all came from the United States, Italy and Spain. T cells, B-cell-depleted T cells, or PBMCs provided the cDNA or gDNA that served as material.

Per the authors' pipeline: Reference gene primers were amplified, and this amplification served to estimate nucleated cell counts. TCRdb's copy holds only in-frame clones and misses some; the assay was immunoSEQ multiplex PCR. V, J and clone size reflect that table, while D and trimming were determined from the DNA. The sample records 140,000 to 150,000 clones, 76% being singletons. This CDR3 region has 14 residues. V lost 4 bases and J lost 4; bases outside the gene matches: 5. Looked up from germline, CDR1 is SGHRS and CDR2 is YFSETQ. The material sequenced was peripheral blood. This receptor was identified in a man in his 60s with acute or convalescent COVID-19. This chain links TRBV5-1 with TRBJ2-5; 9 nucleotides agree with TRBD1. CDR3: CASSLDRGGETQYF. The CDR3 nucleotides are TGCGCCAGCAGCCTTGACAGGGGGGGAGAGACCCAGTACTTC.